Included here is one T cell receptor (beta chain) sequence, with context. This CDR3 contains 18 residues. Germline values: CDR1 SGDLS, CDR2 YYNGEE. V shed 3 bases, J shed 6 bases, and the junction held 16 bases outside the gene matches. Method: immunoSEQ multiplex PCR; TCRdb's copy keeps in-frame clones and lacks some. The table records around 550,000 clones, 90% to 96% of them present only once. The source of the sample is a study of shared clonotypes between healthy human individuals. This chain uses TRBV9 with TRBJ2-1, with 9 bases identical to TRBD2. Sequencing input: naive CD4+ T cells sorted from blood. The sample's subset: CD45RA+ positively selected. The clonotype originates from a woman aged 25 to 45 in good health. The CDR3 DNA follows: TGTGCCAGCAGCGGCGGGTTTGCGGGAGGGAAAAATTCCAATGAGCAGTTCTTC. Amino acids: CASSGGFAGGKNSNEQFF.